The rows below give T cell receptor beta chains drawn from one sample of a study. Profiled with immunoSEQ multiplex PCR; TCRdb holds only in-frame clones, not every one. The sample shows 68,000 or so clones, 90% to 95% of them seen only once. Material: PBMCs. Source of these receptors: a man aged 35-49 years with rheumatoid arthritis. The CDR3 runs from the conserved cysteine through the conserved F or W. The D gene is left open where the match is weak. Clone size is given for some rows only: seen once, a few or many times, or a class if the clone is expanded.

>.|.|TRBJ1-1|TRBV7-8
TGTGCCAGCAGCTTAGCCACTACGAGGGGCACTGAAGCTTTCTTT
CASSLATTRGTEAFF
>TRBD1|.|TRBJ1-2|TRBV2
TGTGCCAGCAGTGGGGACAGTAACTATGGCTACACCTTC
CASSGDSNYGYTF
>.|.|TRBJ2-3|TRBV3-1/TRBV3-2
TGTGCCAGCAGGCGGGACGGAGGCACAGATACGCAGTATTTT
CASRRDGGTDTQYF
>.|.|TRBJ1-2|TRBV28
TGTGCCAGCAGATCGACCCCATCCTATGGCTACACCTTC
CASRSTPSYGYTF
>.|.|TRBJ2-5|TRBV24-1
TGTGCCACCAGTGTTAGTAAAGGAGACCAAGAGACCCAGTACTTC
CATSVSKGDQETQYF
>.|.|TRBJ1-1|TRBV30
TGTGCCTGGAGTCAGGCCGCAATAGCAGCTTTCTTT
CAWSQAAIAAFF
>TRBD2|.|TRBJ2-7|TRBV28
TGTGCCAGCAGATCGGGACTAGCGGGAAACTACGAGCAGTACTTC
CASRSGLAGNYEQYF
>TRBD1|.|TRBJ1-1|TRBV12-3/TRBV12-4
TGTGCCAGCAGTTTAGGGTTCAAGGGGGCAGCTTTCTTT
CASSLGFKGAAFF
>TRBD1|.|TRBJ1-4|TRBV30
TGTGCCTGGAGTTCTTGGACAGGGGGCGCAGAAAAACTGTTTTTT
CAWSSWTGGAEKLFF
>.|few|TRBJ1-1|TRBV6-2/TRBV6-3
TGTGCCAGCAGCTCCCAAGGAGGGAACACTGAAGCTTTCTTT
CASSSQGGNTEAFF
>.|.|TRBJ2-1|TRBV5-6
TGTGCCAGCAGCTGGGACAACTACAATGAGCAGTTCTTC
CASSWDNYNEQFF
>.|few|TRBJ1-5|TRBV9
TGTGCCAGCAGCCGGTACCCATTGGGACCCCAGCATTTT
CASSRYPLGPQHF
>.|once|TRBJ2-5|TRBV6-1
TGTGCCAGCAGTGACGGGCAGTCGGGCGGGACCCAGTACTTC
CASSDGQSGGTQYF
>TRBD1|.|TRBJ1-1|TRBV27
TGTGCCAGCAGTGTGGACAGGGCGGGCACTGAAGCTTTCTTT
CASSVDRAGTEAFF
>.|.|TRBJ1-2|TRBV6-6
TGTGCCAGCTCCGGTCCCCCTCATGAGGGTGGCTACACCTTC
CASSGPPHEGGYTF
>.|.|TRBJ2-3|TRBV7-8
TGTGCCAGCAGCGACCGCGGGACTCGATCCACAGATACGCAGTATTTT
CASSDRGTRSTDTQYF
>TRBD1|.|TRBJ1-1|TRBV9
TGTGCCAGCAGCGTAGGAAACAGGGGGCCTTTGAACACTGAAGCTTTCTTT
CASSVGNRGPLNTEAFF
>.|.|TRBJ2-7|TRBV19
TGTGCCAGTAGTATCTCCCCTTATGCTGGCGAGCAGTACTTC
CASSISPYAGEQYF
>.|.|TRBJ2-3|TRBV5-1
TGCGCCAGCAGCTTGACGGGTACGCAGTATTTT
CASSLTGTQYF
>.|.|TRBJ1-1|TRBV4-2
TGTGCCAGCAGTGAAACGCTCGGTAGAGCTGAAGCTTTCTTT
CASSETLGRAEAFF
>.|.|TRBJ2-1|TRBV5-1
TGCGCCAGCAGCTTGGGTCTGGGGCGCACCTACAATGAGCAGTTCTTC
CASSLGLGRTYNEQFF
>TRBD1|once|TRBJ1-4|TRBV5-5
TGTGCCAGCAGCTACCAAGGGGGCACAGGTGAAAAACTGTTTTTT
CASSYQGGTGEKLFF
>.|.|TRBJ2-7|TRBV7-3
TGTGCCAGCAGCCTTACGGCCGGCGCCTACGAGCAGTACTTC
CASSLTAGAYEQYF
>TRBD1|.|TRBJ1-1|TRBV5-4
TGTGCCAGCAGCTGGACACAGGGGTACGGGAACACTGAAGCTTTCTTT
CASSWTQGYGNTEAFF
>.|.|TRBJ2-7|TRBV20-1
TGCAGTGCTAGGGGCTCCGTTTCACAGTACTTC
CSARGSVSQYF